The source of this T cell receptor (beta chain) is a study of T cell responses to AZD1222 COVID-19 vaccine. Only in-frame clones appear in the TCRdb table, and some are missing; sequencing was by immunoSEQ multiplex PCR. The sample consists of 100,000 or so clones, roughly 89% of them appearing once. Germline V gives CDR1 MRHNA, CDR2 SNTAGT. Trimming shortened V by 4 bases and J by 0 bases, and 10 bases separated the two germline ends. The CDR3 loop spans 15 amino acids. Samples with a second dose at about 4 or about 12 weeks were pooled together. V usage is TRBV6-4 and J usage is TRBJ2-1; D is possibly TRBD2 (5 bases). This TCR derives from an adult who received the AZD1222 COVID-19 vaccine. The source material was peripheral blood, sampled 28 days after the second AZD1222 dose. CDR3 sequence: CASSADYNSYNEQFF. The CDR3 DNA sequence: TGTGCCAGCAGTGCAGACTACAACTCCTACAATGAGCAGTTCTTC.